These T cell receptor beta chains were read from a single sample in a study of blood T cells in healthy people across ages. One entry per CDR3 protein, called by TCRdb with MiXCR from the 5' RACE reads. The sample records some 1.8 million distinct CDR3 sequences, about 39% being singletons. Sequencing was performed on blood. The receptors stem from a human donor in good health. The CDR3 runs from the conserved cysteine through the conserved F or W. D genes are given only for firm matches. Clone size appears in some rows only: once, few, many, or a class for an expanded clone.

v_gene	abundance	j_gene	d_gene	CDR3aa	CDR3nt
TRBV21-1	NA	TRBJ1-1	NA	CASSMCGAGAVRTEAFF	TGTGCCAGCAGCATGTGTGGGGCAGGGGCGGTTCGGACTGAAGCTTTCTTT
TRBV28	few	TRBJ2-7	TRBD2	CASRRRGGLYEQYF	TGTGCCAGCAGAAGACGGGGGGGGCTCTACGAGCAGTACTTC
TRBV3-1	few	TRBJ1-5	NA	CASSPGQHQPQHF	TGTGCCAGCAGCCCGGGACAACATCAGCCCCAGCATTTT
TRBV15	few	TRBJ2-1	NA	CATSRDRTQYNEQFF	TGTGCCACCAGCAGAGATCGAACTCAATACAATGAGCAGTTCTTC
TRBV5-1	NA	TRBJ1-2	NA	CASSVEGRSYGYTF	TGCGCCAGCAGCGTTGAGGGGCGCTCGTATGGCTACACCTTC
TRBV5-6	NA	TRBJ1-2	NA	CASSLRQRVGGYTF	TGTGCCAGCAGCTTGAGACAGAGGGTTGGAGGCTACACCTTC
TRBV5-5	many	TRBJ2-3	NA	CASSLLRGFSTDTQYF	TGTGCCAGCAGCTTGCTGAGGGGGTTCAGCACAGATACGCAGTATTTT
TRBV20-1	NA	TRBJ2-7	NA	CSARSLASYEQYF	TGCAGTGCTAGGTCACTCGCGTCCTACGAGCAGTACTTC
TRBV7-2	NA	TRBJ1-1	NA	CASSLAPGTLTLNTEAFF	TGTGCCAGCAGCTTAGCCCCCGGGACCCTTACTTTGAACACTGAAGCTTTCTTT
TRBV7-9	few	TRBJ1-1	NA	CASSLAQSTEAFF	TGTGCCAGCAGCTTAGCCCAGAGCACTGAAGCTTTCTTT
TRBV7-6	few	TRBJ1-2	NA	CASSWEAGGGYTF	TGTGCCAGCAGCTGGGAGGCCGGTGGCGGCTACACCTTC
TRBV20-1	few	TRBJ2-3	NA	CSAKPGPLTQETQYF	TGCAGTGCTAAACCGGGACCCCTTACCCAAGAGACCCAGTATTTT
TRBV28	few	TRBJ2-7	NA	CVSSLRAHSFYEQYF	TGTGTCAGCAGTTTACGGGCCCACAGTTTCTACGAGCAGTACTTC
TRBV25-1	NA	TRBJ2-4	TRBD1	CASSQGQGRNIQYF	TGTGCCAGCAGCCAAGGACAGGGAAGAAACATTCAGTACTTC
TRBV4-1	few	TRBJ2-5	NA	CASGIDDAAQETQYF	TGCGCCAGCGGAATAGATGACGCAGCCCAAGAGACCCAGTACTTC
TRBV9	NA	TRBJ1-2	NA	CASNVTDIYGYTF	TGTGCCAGCAACGTGACAGATATATATGGCTACACCTTC
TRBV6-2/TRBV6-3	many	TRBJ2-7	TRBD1	CASSYRTGGYEQYF	TGTGCCAGCAGTTACCGGACAGGGGGTTACGAGCAGTACTTC
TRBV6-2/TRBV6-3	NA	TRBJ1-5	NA	CATLEAGRYQPQHF	TGTGCGACCCTGGAGGCCGGGAGATATCAGCCCCAGCATTTT
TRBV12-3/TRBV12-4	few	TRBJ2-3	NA	CASRPGQFRTDTQYF	TGTGCCAGCAGACCCGGACAGTTTCGCACAGATACGCAGTATTTT
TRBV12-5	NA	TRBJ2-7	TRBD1	CASGLGQGEREQYF	TGTGCTAGTGGTTTAGGACAGGGGGAACGCGAGCAGTACTTC
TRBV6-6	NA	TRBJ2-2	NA	CASSYPTQGSVTGELFF	TGTGCCAGCAGTTACCCCACGCAGGGCTCCGTCACCGGGGAGCTGTTTTTT
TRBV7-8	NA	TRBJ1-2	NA	CASSFYRDLSGYTF	TGTGCCAGCAGCTTTTACAGGGATCTCTCTGGCTACACCTTC
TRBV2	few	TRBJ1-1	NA	CASRTAANTEAFF	TGTGCCAGCCGGACAGCCGCTAACACTGAAGCTTTCTTT
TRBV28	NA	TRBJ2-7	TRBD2	CATSGLEFGEQYF	TGTGCCACCTCGGGACTAGAATTCGGCGAGCAGTACTTC
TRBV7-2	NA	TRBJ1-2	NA	CASRLRGEYGYTF	TGTGCCAGCAGGCTACGGGGGGAGTATGGCTACACCTTC
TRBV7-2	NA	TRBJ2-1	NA	CASSPGPLVGGYNEQFF	TGTGCCAGCAGCCCTGGTCCTCTAGTGGGGGGTTACAATGAGCAGTTCTTC
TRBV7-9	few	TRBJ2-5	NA	CASRLGADQETQYF	TGTGCCAGCAGGCTGGGAGCTGACCAAGAGACCCAGTACTTC
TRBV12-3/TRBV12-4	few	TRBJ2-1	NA	CASGRNNEQFF	TGTGCCAGCGGTCGAAACAATGAGCAGTTCTTC
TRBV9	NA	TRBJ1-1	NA	CASSGDGWDEAFF	TGTGCCAGCAGCGGCGACGGATGGGATGAAGCTTTCTTT
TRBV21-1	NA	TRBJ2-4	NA	CASSKAGTAFSAKNIQYF	TGTGCCAGCAGCAAAGCCGGGACAGCCTTTTCGGCCAAAAACATTCAGTACTTC
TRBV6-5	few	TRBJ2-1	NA	CASSYSASLNEQFF	TGTGCCAGCAGTTACTCGGCTAGCCTTAATGAGCAGTTCTTC
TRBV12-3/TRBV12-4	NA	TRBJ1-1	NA	CASRWGQKFEAFF	TGTGCCAGCCGATGGGGACAAAAGTTTGAAGCTTTCTTT
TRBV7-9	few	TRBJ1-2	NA	CASSLLGGSFDYGYTF	TGTGCCAGCAGCTTATTAGGAGGGTCCTTCGACTATGGCTACACCTTC
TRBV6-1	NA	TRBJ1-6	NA	CASSEEQVSPLHF	TGTGCCAGCAGTGAAGAACAGGTATCACCCCTCCACTTT
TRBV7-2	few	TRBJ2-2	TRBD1	CASSAPGQGAIRRTGELFF	TGTGCCAGCAGCGCACCGGGACAGGGGGCGATCAGGAGGACCGGGGAGCTGTTTTTT
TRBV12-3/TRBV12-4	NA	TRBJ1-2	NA	CASSFQTSNYGYTF	TGTGCCAGCAGTTTCCAGACGTCTAACTATGGCTACACCTTC
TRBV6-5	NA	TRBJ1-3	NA	CASSRMNGLGNTIYF	TGTGCCAGCAGCCGGATGAATGGCTTGGGAAACACCATATATTTT
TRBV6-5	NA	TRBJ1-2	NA	CASSYSPTGYGYTF	TGTGCCAGCAGTTACTCCCCGACAGGCTATGGCTACACCTTC
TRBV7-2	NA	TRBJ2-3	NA	CASSSYRDRPDPDTQYF	TGTGCCAGCAGCTCCTACCGGGACCGGCCTGACCCAGATACGCAGTATTTT
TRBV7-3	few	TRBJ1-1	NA	CAGSRGTEAFF	TGTGCCGGCAGTCGGGGGACTGAAGCTTTCTTT